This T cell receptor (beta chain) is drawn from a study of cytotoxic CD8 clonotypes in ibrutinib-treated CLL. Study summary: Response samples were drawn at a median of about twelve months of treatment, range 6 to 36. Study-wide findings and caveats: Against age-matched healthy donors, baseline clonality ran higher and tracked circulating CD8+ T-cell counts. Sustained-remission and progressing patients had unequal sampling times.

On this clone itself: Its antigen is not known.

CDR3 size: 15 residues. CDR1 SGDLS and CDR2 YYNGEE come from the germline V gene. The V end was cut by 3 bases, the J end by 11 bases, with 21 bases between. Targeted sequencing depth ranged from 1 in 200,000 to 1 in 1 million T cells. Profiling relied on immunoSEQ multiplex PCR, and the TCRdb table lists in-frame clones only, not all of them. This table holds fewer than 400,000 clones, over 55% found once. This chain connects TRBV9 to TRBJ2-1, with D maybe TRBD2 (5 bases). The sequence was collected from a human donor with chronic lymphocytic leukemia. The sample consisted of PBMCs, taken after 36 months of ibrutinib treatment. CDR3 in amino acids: CASSGTSSSKNKQFF. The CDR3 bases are TGTGCCAGCAGCGGAACCAGCTCTAGCAAGAATAAGCAGTTCTTC.